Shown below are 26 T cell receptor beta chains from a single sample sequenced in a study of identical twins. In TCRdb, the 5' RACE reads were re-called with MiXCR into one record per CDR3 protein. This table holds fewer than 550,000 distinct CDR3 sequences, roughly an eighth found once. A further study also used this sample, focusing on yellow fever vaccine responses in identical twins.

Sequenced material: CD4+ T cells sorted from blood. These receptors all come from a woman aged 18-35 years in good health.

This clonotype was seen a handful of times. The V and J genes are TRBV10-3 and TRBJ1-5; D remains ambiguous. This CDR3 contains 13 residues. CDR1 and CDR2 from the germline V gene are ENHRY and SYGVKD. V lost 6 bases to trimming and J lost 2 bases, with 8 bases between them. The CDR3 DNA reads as TGTGCCATCAGGGGGTCCGGCAATCAGCCCCAGCATTTT. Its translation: CAIRGSGNQPQHF.

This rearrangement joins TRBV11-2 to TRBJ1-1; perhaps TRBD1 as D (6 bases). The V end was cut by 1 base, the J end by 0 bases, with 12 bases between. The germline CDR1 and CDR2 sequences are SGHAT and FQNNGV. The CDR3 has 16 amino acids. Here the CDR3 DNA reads TGTGCCAGCAGCTTAGTTTCAGGGGTGGTGAACACTGAAGCTTTCTTT. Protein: CASSLVSGVVNTEAFF. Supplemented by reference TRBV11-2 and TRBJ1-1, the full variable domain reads EAGVAQSPRYKIIEKRQSVAFWCNPISGHATLYWYQQILGQGPKLLIQFQNNGVVDDSQLPKDRFSAERLKGVDSTLKIQPAKLEDSAVYLCASSLVSGVVNTEAFFGQGTRLTVV.

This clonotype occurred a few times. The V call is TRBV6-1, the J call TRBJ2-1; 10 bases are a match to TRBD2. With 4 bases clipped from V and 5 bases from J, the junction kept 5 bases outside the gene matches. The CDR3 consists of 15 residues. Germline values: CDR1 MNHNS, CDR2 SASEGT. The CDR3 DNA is TGTGCCAGCAGTGGTCTAGCGGGAGTCCACAATGAGCAGTTCTTC. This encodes CASSGLAGVHNEQFF.

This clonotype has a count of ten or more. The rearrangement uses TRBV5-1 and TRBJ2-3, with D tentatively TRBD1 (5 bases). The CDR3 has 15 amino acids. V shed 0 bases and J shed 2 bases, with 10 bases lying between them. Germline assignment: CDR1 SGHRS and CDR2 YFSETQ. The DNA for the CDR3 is TGCGCCAGCAGCTTGGAAGTTGGGGCCACAGATACGCAGTATTTT. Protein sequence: CASSLEVGATDTQYF.

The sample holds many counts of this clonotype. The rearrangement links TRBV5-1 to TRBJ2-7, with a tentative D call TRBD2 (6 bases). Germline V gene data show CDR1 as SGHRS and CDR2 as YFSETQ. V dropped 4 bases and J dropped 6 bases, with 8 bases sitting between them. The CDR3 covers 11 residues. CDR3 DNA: TGCGCCAGCAGCCGGGACTTCGAGCAGTACTTC. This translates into CASSRDFEQYF.

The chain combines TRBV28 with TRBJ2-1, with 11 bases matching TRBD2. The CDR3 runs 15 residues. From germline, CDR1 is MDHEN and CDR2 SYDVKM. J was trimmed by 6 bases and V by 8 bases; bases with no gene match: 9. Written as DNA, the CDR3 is TGTGCCAGCTCACGTAGCGGGAGGGACTCCAATGAGCAGTTCTTC. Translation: CASSRSGRDSNEQFF. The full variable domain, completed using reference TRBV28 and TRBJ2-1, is DVKVTQSSRYLVKRTGEKVFLECVQDMDHENMFWYRQDPGLGLRLIYFSYDVKMKEKGDIPEGYSVSREKKERFSLILESASTNQTSMYLCASSRSGRDSNEQFFGPGTRLTVL.

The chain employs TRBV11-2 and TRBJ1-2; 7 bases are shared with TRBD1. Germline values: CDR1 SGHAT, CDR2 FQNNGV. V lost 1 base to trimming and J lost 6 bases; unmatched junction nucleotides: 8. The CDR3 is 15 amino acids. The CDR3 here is CASSLGDRDYDGYTF. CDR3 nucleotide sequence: TGTGCCAGCAGCTTAGGAGACAGGGATTACGATGGCTACACCTTC. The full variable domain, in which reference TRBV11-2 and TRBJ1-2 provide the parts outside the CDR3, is EAGVAQSPRYKIIEKRQSVAFWCNPISGHATLYWYQQILGQGPKLLIQFQNNGVVDDSQLPKDRFSAERLKGVDSTLKIQPAKLEDSAVYLCASSLGDRDYDGYTFGSGTRLTVV.

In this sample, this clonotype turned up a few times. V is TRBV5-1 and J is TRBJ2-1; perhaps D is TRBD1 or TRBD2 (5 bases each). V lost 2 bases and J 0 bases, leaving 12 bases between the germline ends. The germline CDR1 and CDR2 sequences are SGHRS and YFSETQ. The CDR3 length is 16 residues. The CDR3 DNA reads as TGCGCCAGCAGCTTCTACGGGACGAACTCCTACAATGAGCAGTTCTTC. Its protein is CASSFYGTNSYNEQFF.

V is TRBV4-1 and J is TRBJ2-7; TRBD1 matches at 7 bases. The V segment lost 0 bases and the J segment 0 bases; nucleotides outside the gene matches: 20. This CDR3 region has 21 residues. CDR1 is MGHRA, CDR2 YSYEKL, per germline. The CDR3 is CASSQDWVRGILQGSSYEQYF. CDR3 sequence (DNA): TGCGCCAGCAGCCAAGACTGGGTTCGTGGTATTCTACAGGGGAGCTCCTACGAGCAGTACTTC.

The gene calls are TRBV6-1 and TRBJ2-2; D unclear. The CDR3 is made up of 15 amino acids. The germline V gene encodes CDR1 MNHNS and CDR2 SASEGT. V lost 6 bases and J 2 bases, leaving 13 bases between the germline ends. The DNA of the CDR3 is TGTGCCAGCAGCAACGGGCAGCTTAACACCGGGGAGCTGTTTTTT. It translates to CASSNGQLNTGELFF.

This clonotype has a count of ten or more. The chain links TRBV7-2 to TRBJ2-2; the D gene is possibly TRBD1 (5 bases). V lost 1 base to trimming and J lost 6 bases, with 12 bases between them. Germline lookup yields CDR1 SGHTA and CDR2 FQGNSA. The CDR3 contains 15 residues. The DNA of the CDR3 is TGTGCCAGCAGCTTAGGGGGCTCACACCCCGGGGAGCTGTTTTTT. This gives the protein CASSLGGSHPGELFF. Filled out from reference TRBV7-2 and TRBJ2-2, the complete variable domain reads GAGVSQSPSNKVTEKGKDVELRCDPISGHTALYWYRQSLGQGLEFLIYFQGNSAPDKSGLPSDRFSAERTGGSVSTLTIQRTQQEDSAVYLCASSLGGSHPGELFFGEGSRLTVL.

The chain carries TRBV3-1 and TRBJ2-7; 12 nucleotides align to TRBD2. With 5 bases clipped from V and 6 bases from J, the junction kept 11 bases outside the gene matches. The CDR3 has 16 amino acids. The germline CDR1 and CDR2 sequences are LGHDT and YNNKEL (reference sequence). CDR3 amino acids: CASSDLAGGSGTEQYF. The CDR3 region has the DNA TGTGCCAGCAGCGACCTAGCGGGAGGGAGTGGTACCGAGCAGTACTTC.

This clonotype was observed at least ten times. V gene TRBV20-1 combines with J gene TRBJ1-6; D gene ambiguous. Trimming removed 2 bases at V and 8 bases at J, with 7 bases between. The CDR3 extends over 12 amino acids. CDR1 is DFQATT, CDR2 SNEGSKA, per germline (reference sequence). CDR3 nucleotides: TGCAGTGCTAGATTCAGAGATTCACCCCTCCACTTT. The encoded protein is CSARFRDSPLHF.

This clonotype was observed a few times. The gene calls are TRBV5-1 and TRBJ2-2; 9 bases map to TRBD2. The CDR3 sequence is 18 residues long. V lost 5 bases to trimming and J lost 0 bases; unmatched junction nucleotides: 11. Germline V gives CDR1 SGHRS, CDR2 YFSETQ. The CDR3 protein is CASSRGVERGANTGELFF. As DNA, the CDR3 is TGCGCCAGCAGTCGCGGGGTCGAGCGGGGGGCGAACACCGGGGAGCTGTTTTTT. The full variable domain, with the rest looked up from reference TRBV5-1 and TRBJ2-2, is KAGVTQTPRYLIKTRGQQVTLSCSPISGHRSVSWYQQTPGQGLQFLFEYFSETQRNKGNFPGRFSGRQFSNSRSEMNVSTLELGDSALYLCASSRGVERGANTGELFFGEGSRLTVL.

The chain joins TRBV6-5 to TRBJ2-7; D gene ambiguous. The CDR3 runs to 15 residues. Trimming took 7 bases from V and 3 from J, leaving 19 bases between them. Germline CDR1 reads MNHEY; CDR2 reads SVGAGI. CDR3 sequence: CASTLPSLNGYEQYF. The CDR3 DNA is TGTGCCAGCACCTTACCGAGTTTAAATGGCTACGAGCAGTACTTC.

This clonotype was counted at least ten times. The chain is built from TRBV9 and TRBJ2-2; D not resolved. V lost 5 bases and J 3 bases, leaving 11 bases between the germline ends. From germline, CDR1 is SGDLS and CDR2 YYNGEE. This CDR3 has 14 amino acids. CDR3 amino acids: CASSDGRDTGELFF. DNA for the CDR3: TGTGCCAGCAGTGACGGACGGGACACCGGGGAGCTGTTTTTT.

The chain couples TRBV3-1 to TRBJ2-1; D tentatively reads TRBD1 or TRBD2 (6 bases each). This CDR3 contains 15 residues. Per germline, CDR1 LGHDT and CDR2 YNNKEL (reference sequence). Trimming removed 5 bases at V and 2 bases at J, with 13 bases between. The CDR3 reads CASSYMRDTYNEQFF. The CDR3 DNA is TGTGCCAGCAGCTACATGCGGGACACCTACAATGAGCAGTTCTTC.

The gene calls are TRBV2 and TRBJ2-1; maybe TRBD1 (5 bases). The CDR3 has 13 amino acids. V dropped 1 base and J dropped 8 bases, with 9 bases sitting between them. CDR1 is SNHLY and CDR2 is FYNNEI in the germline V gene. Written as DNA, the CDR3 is TGTGCCAGCAGTGAAGACAGGTTCTATGAGCAGTTCTTC. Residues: CASSEDRFYEQFF.

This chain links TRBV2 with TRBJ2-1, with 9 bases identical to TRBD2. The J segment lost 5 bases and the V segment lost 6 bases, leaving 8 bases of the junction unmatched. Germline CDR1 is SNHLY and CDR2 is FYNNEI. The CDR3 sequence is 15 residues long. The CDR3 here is CASRSAGGKNNEQFF. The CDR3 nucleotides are TGTGCCAGCAGATCAGCGGGGGGTAAAAACAATGAGCAGTTCTTC.

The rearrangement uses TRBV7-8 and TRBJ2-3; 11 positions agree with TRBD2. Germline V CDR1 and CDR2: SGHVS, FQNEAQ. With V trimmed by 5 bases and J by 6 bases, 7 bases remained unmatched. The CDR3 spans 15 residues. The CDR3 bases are TGTGCCAGCAGCCCCATAGCGGGGGGGCTCGATACGCAGTATTTT. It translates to CASSPIAGGLDTQYF.

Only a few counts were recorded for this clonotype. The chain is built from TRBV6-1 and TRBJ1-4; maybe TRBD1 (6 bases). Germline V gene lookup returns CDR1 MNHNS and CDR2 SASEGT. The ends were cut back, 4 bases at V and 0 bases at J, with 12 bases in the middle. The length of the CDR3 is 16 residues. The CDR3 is CASSAGERATNEKLFF. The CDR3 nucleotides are TGTGCCAGCAGTGCAGGGGAGCGGGCAACTAATGAAAAACTGTTTTTT.

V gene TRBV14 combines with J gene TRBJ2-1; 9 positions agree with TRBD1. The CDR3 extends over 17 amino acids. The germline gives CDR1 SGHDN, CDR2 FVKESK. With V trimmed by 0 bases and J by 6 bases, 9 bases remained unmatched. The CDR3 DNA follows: TGTGCCAGCAGCCAAGACAGAGGGGGACAGGGTCTCAATGAGCAGTTCTTC. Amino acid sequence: CASSQDRGGQGLNEQFF.

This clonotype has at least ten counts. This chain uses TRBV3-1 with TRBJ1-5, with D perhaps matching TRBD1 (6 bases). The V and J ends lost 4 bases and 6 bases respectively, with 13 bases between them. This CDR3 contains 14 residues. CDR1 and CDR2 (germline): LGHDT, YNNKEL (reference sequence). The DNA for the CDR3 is TGTGCCAGCAGCCCGAGGGGGAACGGTCAGCCCCAGCATTTT. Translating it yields CASSPRGNGQPQHF.

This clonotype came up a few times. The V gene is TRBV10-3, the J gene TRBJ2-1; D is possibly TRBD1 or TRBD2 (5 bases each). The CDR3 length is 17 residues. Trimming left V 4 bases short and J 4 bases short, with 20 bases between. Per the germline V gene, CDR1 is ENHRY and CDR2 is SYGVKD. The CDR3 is CAISGIFSGTLYNEQFF. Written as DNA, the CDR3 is TGTGCCATCAGTGGCATCTTTTCCGGGACGCTATACAATGAGCAGTTCTTC.

CDR3 nucleotides: TGTGCCAGCAGTGGACAGGGGGCGATCTGGCAGTATTTT. Amino acid sequence: CASSGQGAIWQYF. The chain uses TRBV6-1 and TRBJ2-3; 10 nucleotides align to TRBD1. Germline V CDR1 and CDR2: MNHNS, SASEGT. The CDR3 sequence is 13 residues long. The J segment lost 11 bases and the V segment lost 4 bases, leaving 6 bases of the junction unmatched.

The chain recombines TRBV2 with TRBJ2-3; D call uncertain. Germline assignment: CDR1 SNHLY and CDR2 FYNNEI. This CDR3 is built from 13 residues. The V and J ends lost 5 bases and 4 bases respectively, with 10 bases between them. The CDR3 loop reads CASSFYRADTQYF. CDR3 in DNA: TGTGCCAGCAGTTTTTACAGAGCAGATACGCAGTATTTT.